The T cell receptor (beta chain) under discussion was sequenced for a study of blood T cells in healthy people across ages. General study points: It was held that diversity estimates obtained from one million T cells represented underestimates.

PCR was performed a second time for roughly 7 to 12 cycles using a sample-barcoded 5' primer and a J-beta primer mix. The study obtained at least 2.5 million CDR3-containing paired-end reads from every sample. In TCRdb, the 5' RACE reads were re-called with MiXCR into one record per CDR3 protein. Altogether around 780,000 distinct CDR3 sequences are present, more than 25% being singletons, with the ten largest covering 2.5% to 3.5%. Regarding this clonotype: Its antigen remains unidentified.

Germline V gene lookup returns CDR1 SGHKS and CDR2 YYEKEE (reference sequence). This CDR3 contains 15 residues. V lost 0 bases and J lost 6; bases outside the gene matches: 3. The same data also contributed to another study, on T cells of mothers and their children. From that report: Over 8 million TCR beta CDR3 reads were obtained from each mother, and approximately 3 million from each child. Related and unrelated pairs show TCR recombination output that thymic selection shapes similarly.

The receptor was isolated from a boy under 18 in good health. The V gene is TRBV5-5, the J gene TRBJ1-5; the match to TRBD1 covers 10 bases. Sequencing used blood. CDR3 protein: CASSLAGQGGQPQHF. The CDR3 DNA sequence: TGTGCCAGCAGCTTGGCCGGACAGGGGGGTCAGCCCCAGCATTTT.